This is a list of T cell receptor beta chains from one sample in a study of cytomegalovirus exposure and HLA in healthy donors. This table comes from immunoSEQ multiplex PCR, and its TCRdb copy is limited to in-frame clones, with some not included. The repertoire holds roughly 190,000 clones, with about 82% as singletons. Sequenced sample: PBMCs. Receptors were obtained from a woman aged 18-29 years in good health and CMV-seronegative. The CDR3 runs from the conserved cysteine through the conserved F or W. A D gene is named only where the DNA matches it firmly. Some rows mark clone size as missing; the rest say once, few, many or name a class of expanded clone.

NA TRBJ1-5 NA TRBV6-1 TGTGCCAGCCGAGGCTACGCGAGCAATCAGCCCCAGCATTTT CASRGYASNQPQHF
NA TRBJ2-2 few TRBV6-4 TGTGCCAGCAGTGACTCCCCTAGCAGCACCGGGGAGCTGTTTTTT CASSDSPSSTGELFF
NA TRBJ2-7 NA TRBV19 TGTGCCAGTAGTATCGCCGGGATCAACGAGCAGTACTTC CASSIAGINEQYF
TRBD2 TRBJ2-1 NA TRBV4-1 TGCGCCAGCAGCCAAACGGGACTAGTGGGGCAGTTCTTC CASSQTGLVGQFF
NA TRBJ2-3 NA TRBV5-6 TGTGCCAGCAGCTTGGCCTGGGGGGAGACAGATACGCAGTATTTT CASSLAWGETDTQYF
TRBD1 TRBJ1-3 NA TRBV7-9 TGTGCCAGCAGCCCCTACAGGGGGCTTGGAAACACCATATATTTT CASSPYRGLGNTIYF
TRBD1 TRBJ2-6 NA TRBV7-9 TGTGCCAGCAGCTTGGGGACAGGGGGTGCTATCTCTGGGGCCAACGTCCTGACTTTC CASSLGTGGAISGANVLTF
NA TRBJ1-1 NA TRBV27 TGTGCCAGCAGTTGGTCGGGATCTGTCACTGAAGCTTTCTTT CASSWSGSVTEAFF
NA TRBJ2-7 once TRBV7-6 TGTGCCAGCAGCTTGACTTGGAGCGAGCAGTACTTC CASSLTWSEQYF
NA TRBJ2-3 NA TRBV27 TGTGCCAGCAGTTTATCCGTTCGCGTGCCGCAGTATTTT CASSLSVRVPQYF
TRBD1 TRBJ2-7 NA TRBV5-1 TGCGCCAGCAGCTTGAACAGGGGCGAGCAATACTTC CASSLNRGEQYF
NA TRBJ2-7 NA TRBV5-1 TGCGCCAGCAGCCCTCGGAGGCGGGACCTGAACTCCTACGAGCAGTACTTC CASSPRRRDLNSYEQYF
TRBD1 TRBJ1-4 NA TRBV19 TGTGCCAGTAGTATAATTTTGTCCGGACAGGGTTCTAATGAAAAACTGTTTTTT CASSIILSGQGSNEKLFF
TRBD1 TRBJ1-5 NA TRBV4-1 TGCGCCAGCAGCCAACAAATTCGTTCGGGGACAGGGGCAAATAATCAGCCCCAGCATTTT CASSQQIRSGTGANNQPQHF
NA TRBJ2-5 once TRBV12-5 TGTGCTAGTGCCCTACCTGCCGGGGGCCAAGAGACCCAGTACTTC CASALPAGGQETQYF
TRBD1 TRBJ1-2 once TRBV6-1 TGTGCCAGCAGACGGGACAGGGGGAGATATGGCTACACCTTC CASRRDRGRYGYTF
TRBD1 TRBJ1-1 NA TRBV10-2 TGCGCCAGCAATAGACCGACAGGGGAGAACACTGAAGCTTTCTTT CASNRPTGENTEAFF
TRBD1 TRBJ2-7 once TRBV6-6 TGTGCCAGCAGTCTCCCGGGACAGGGGGCTTACGAGCAGTACTTC CASSLPGQGAYEQYF
TRBD1 TRBJ2-1 NA TRBV4-1 TGCGCCAGCAGCCGGGGACAGGGGGGTACTGAGCAGTTCTTC CASSRGQGGTEQFF
NA TRBJ2-1 NA TRBV27 TGTGCCAGCAGTTTACAGGCTAACTGGGGCGTCTCCTACAATGAGCAGTTCTTC CASSLQANWGVSYNEQFF
NA TRBJ1-2 NA TRBV29-1 TGCAGCGCAAAGCCCACAGGTTTATATGGCTACACCTTC CSAKPTGLYGYTF
TRBD1 TRBJ1-4 NA TRBV18 TGTGCCAGCTCACCATCCGGGACAGGAGTTAATGAAAAACTGTTTTTT CASSPSGTGVNEKLFF
TRBD1 TRBJ2-3 NA TRBV11-2 TGTGCCAGCAGCGTGACAGGGGTCGCAGATACGCAGTATTTT CASSVTGVADTQYF
TRBD2 TRBJ2-2 NA TRBV10-3 TGTGCCATCAGTGAGTTAGGACTAGCGGGAGACCCCACCGGGGAGCTGTTTTTT CAISELGLAGDPTGELFF
TRBD2 TRBJ2-3 NA TRBV10-3 TGTGCCATCAGTGAGTCGGGTAGCGGGAGAGATACGCAGTATTTT CAISESGSGRDTQYF
NA TRBJ1-1 NA TRBV9 TGTGCCAGCAGGGGGGCGAACACTGAAGCTTTCTTT CASRGANTEAFF
TRBD2 TRBJ2-7 NA TRBV4-2 TGTGCCAGCAGCCCCCTAGCGGGAGGCTACGAGCAGTACTTC CASSPLAGGYEQYF
NA TRBJ1-2 NA TRBV19 TGTGCCAGTAGTATACGGCAGCGGGCGGGCTACACCTTC CASSIRQRAGYTF
NA TRBJ1-5 few TRBV6-5 TGTGCCAGCAGTTACAATTGGGGCGATCAGCCCCAGCATTTT CASSYNWGDQPQHF
NA TRBJ1-1 NA TRBV19 TGTGCCAGTAGCCGCTCCGGGACTCACACTGAAGCTTTCTTT CASSRSGTHTEAFF
NA TRBJ1-1 NA TRBV7-9 TGTGCCAGCAGCCCTGAGCTAACTGAAGCTTTCTTT CASSPELTEAFF
NA TRBJ1-3 NA TRBV30 TGTGCCTGGAGTGCCCTTTTGGCCTCTGGAAACACCATATATTTT CAWSALLASGNTIYF